This TCR beta chain was observed in a study of T cells in localized non-small cell lung cancer. Germline V gene sequence: CDR1 MNHEY, CDR2 SVGAGI. The V gene lost 6 bases and the J gene lost 0 bases, with 14 bases spanning the gap. This CDR3 spans 15 amino acids. About this clone itself: The target antigen is unknown.

Regarding the study as a whole: Tumor samples were not multi-region, leaving intratumor heterogeneity unexcluded. Of the tissues analyzed, uninvolved adjacent lung showed maximal T cell clonality, greater than tumor. A median of around 60 of the top 100 tumor clones appeared in adjacent lung, which was paired and uninvolved. Increased T cell density in blood showed an association with longer overall survival.

Profiled with immunoSEQ multiplex PCR; TCRdb holds only in-frame clones, not every one. Of 48,000 or so clones listed, about 80% were seen once; the top ten hold less than 20%. The chain combines TRBV6-5 with TRBJ2-5; tentative D call: TRBD1 (6 bases). The sequence was obtained from a man aged 35-75 years with stage I squamous cell lung carcinoma. The sample was peripheral blood, taken before any cancer treatment. Written as DNA, the CDR3 is TGTGCCAGCAGCCGACAGGACCGGTACCAAGAGACCCAGTACTTC. Its translation is CASSRQDRYQETQYF.